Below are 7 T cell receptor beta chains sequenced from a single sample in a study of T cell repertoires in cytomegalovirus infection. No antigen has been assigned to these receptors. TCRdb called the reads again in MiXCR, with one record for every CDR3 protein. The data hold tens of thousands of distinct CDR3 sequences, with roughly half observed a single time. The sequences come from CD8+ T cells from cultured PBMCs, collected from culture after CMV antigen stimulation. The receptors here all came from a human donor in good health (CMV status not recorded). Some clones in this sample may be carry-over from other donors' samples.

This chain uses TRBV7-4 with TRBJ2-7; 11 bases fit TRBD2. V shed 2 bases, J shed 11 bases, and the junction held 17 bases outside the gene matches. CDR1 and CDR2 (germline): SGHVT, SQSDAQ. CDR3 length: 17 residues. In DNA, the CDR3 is TGTGCCAGCAGCTTATCGTCGTTGGGGCTAGCGGGAGGACTAGAGTACTTC. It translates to CASSLSSLGLAGGLEYF.

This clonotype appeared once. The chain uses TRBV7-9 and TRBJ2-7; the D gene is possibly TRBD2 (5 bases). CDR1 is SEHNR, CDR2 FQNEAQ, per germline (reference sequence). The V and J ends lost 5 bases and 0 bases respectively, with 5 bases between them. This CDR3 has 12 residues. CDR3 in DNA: TGTGCCAGCAGCGAGGGCTCCTACGAGCAGTACTTC. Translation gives CASSEGSYEQYF.

The CDR3: CASSFVQSQETQYF. The CDR3 DNA follows: TGTGCCAGCAGTTTTGTCCAGTCACAAGAGACCCAGTACTTC. The J gene is TRBJ2-5, the V gene TRBV28; D is unclear. Trimming stripped 3 bases from V and 2 bases from J, with 10 bases between. Germline V gene sequence: CDR1 MDHEN, CDR2 SYDVKM. CDR3 length: 14 amino acids.

CDR3 loop: CASSLDLVNTEAFF. The DNA for the CDR3 is TGTGCCAGCAGTTTAGACCTCGTGAACACTGAAGCTTTCTTT. The chain carries TRBV6-6 and TRBJ1-1; D gene uncertain. Trimming cost V 4 bases and J 0 bases, with 9 bases left between them. The CDR3 spans 14 residues. Per germline, CDR1 MNHNY and CDR2 SVGAGI (reference sequence).

The chain's CDR3 is CSAAGQGVGRYGYTF. Here the CDR3 DNA reads TGCAGTGCTGCTGGACAGGGGGTCGGCCGCTATGGCTACACCTTC. The chain is built from TRBV20-1 and TRBJ1-2, with 10 bases that match TRBD1. This CDR3 is 15 amino acids long. The trim removed 5 bases at V and 4 bases at J, leaving 10 bases unmatched. From germline, CDR1 is DFQATT and CDR2 SNEGSKA (reference sequence).

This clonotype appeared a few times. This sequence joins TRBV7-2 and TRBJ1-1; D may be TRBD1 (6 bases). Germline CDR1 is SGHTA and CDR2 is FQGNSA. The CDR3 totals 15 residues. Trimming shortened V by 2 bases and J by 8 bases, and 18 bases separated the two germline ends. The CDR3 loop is CASSLKGGTTLEAFF. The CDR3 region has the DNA TGTGCCAGCAGCTTAAAAGGAGGGACAACCTTAGAAGCTTTCTTT.

CDR3 sequence: CASSIGIKGGNQPQHF. DNA of the CDR3: TGTGCCAGTAGTATAGGAATCAAGGGAGGCAATCAGCCCCAGCATTTT. The V call is TRBV19, the J call TRBJ1-5; D unresolved. CDR1 LNHDA and CDR2 SQIVND come from the germline V gene (reference sequence). This CDR3 has 16 amino acids. V dropped 1 base and J dropped 2 bases, with 12 bases sitting between them.